This entry lists 28 T cell receptor beta chains sequenced from one sample in a study of blood T cell repertoires in COVID-19. Repertoires were generated with immunoSEQ multiplex PCR, while TCRdb's copy carries only in-frame clones and drops some. Of a few hundred thousand clones listed, 87% were seen once; the top ten hold 10% to 15%. Sequenced input: peripheral blood. Receptors were obtained from a woman aged 18-29 years who had recovered from COVID-19.

The chain couples TRBV6-2 or TRBV6-3 to TRBJ1-5; TRBD1 is a possible D gene (6 bases). Germline-derived CDR1 and CDR2 are MNHEY and SVGEGT. V was cut by 5 bases and J by 6 bases, with 14 bases left in between. The CDR3 is 14 amino acids. CDR3 loop: CASSIRGGGQPQHF. As DNA, the CDR3 is TGTGCCAGCAGTATTCGCGGGGGCGGTCAGCCCCAGCATTTT.

This clone has a single count. The chain joins TRBV9 to TRBJ1-6, with 10 bases identical to TRBD1. Germline-derived CDR1 and CDR2 are SGDLS and YYNGEE. Trimming removed 3 bases from V and 2 bases from J; junction bases left unmatched: 2. The CDR3 has 16 amino acids. The CDR3 coding sequence is TGTGCCAGCAGCGCAGGACAGGGGGCCTATAATTCACCCCTCCACTTT. This translates into CASSAGQGAYNSPLHF.

The V gene is TRBV5-6, the J gene TRBJ2-1; 8 bases map to TRBD2. The V gene's germline CDR1 is SGHDT and CDR2 YYEEEE. After removal of 4 bases from V and 3 bases from J, the junction contained 9 bases not matched to a gene. CDR3 length equals 16 residues. The CDR3 reads CASSGRLAGLYNEQFF. DNA for the CDR3: TGTGCCAGCAGCGGAAGGCTAGCGGGCCTCTACAATGAGCAGTTCTTC.

This rearrangement joins TRBV3-1 (or the pseudogene TRBV3-2) to TRBJ1-3; 7 bases are shared with TRBD1. Germline assignment: CDR1 LGHDT and CDR2 YNNKEL (reference sequence). The length of the CDR3 is 19 residues. V gave up 1 base and J gave up 0 bases; unmatched junction bases: 12. The CDR3 loop is CASSQATGTVPSSGNTIYF. The CDR3 DNA sequence: TGTGCCAGCAGCCAAGCGACAGGGACCGTACCGTCCTCTGGAAACACCATATATTTT.

The rearrangement uses TRBV4-2 and TRBJ2-5, with 11 bases that match TRBD2. With 1 base clipped from V and 5 bases from J, the junction kept 6 bases outside the gene matches. There are 16 residues in the CDR3. CDR1 and CDR2 from the germline V gene are LGHNA and YNFKEQ. CDR3 residues: CASSQGPSGGQETQYF. CDR3 DNA sequence: TGTGCCAGCAGCCAAGGGCCTAGCGGGGGGCAGGAGACCCAGTACTTC.

In its sample, this clone was seen once. V gene TRBV5-3 combines with J gene TRBJ1-3, with 8 bases that match TRBD1. Being an ORF, TRBV5-3 has a function that is uncertain. The CDR3 consists of 16 residues. The trim removed 2 bases at V and 1 base at J, leaving 5 bases unmatched. The CDR3 here is CARSFCDRGSGNTIYF. CDR3 nucleotide sequence: TGTGCCAGAAGCTTTTGTGACAGGGGTTCTGGAAACACCATATATTTT.

The V gene is TRBV7-2, the J gene TRBJ1-1, with TRBD1 matching over 8 bases. The germline gives CDR1 SGHTA, CDR2 FQGNSA. With 6 bases clipped from V and 11 bases from J, the junction kept 11 bases outside the gene matches. The CDR3 is 13 amino acids. CDR3 sequence (DNA): TGTGCCAGCAGTGGACAGGGTTTCGATGACGCTTTCTTT. Translated, it gives CASSGQGFDDAFF.

The genes are TRBV30 and TRBJ2-1, with TRBD2 matching 12 bases. V lost 0 bases to trimming and J lost 7 bases; unmatched junction nucleotides: 7. Germline V lookup: CDR1 GTSNPN, CDR2 SVGIG (reference sequence). The length of the CDR3 is 16 residues. DNA of the CDR3: TGTGCCTGGAGTGTATTAGGACTAGCGGGATATAATGAGCAGTTCTTC. As protein: CAWSVLGLAGYNEQFF.

The chain employs TRBV29-1 and TRBJ1-1, with D tentatively TRBD1 (5 bases). Trimming pared 0 bases from V and 0 bases from J, leaving 17 bases between. CDR1 is SQVTM, CDR2 ANQGSEA, per germline. The CDR3 has 17 residues. The DNA of the CDR3 is TGCAGCGTTGAAGATCGGGGGAGGGCAAGGCTGAACACTGAAGCTTTCTTT. Amino acids: CSVEDRGRARLNTEAFF.

The chain combines TRBV7-9 with TRBJ2-1, with 8 bases that match TRBD2. V shed 6 bases, J shed 3 bases, and the junction held 4 bases outside the gene matches. In germline, CDR1 is SEHNR, CDR2 FQNEAQ (reference sequence). The CDR3 contains 14 residues. In DNA form, the CDR3 reads TGTGCCAGCAGTCCGACTAGCGACTACAATGAGCAGTTCTTC. Translating gives CASSPTSDYNEQFF.

This clone was seen only a few times. The V gene is TRBV29-1, the J gene TRBJ1-2, with 7 bases aligning to TRBD1. The CDR3 is 13 residues long. Trimming removed 2 bases from V and 8 bases from J; junction bases left unmatched: 8. Germline CDR1 SQVTM, CDR2 ANQGSEA. The CDR3 is CSVEHFDRDGYTF. In nucleotides, the CDR3 is TGCAGCGTTGAACATTTCGACAGGGACGGCTACACCTTC.

The J gene is TRBJ1-5, the V gene TRBV15; tentatively, D is TRBD1 (6 bases). The germline CDR1 and CDR2 sequences are LNHNV and YYDKDF (reference sequence). Trimming stripped 6 bases from V and 2 bases from J, with 11 bases between. This CDR3 region has 14 residues. The CDR3 DNA is TGTGCCACCAGGCAACAGGGAGGCAATCAGCCCCAGCATTTT. It yields the protein CATRQQGGNQPQHF.

This clone was seen more than once but under ten times. The J gene is TRBJ2-2, the V gene TRBV19; no reliable D call. Germline CDR1 and CDR2: LNHDA and SQIVND (reference sequence). The CDR3 contains 12 residues. V was cut by 7 bases and J by 6 bases, with 9 bases left in between. DNA of the CDR3: TGTGCCAGTAAATCGGTGGCCGGGGAGCTGTTTTTT. Amino acids: CASKSVAGELFF.

The chain carries TRBV14 and TRBJ1-2; 8 nucleotides align to TRBD1. This CDR3 contains 15 residues. Germline V CDR1 and CDR2: SGHDN, FVKESK. V lost 4 bases and J lost 7; bases outside the gene matches: 11. The CDR3 region is CASSRGWDRFLGYTF. CDR3 bases: TGTGCCAGCAGCCGTGGCTGGGACAGGTTTCTTGGCTACACCTTC.

The chain couples TRBV6-5 to TRBJ1-5; 7 bases are a match to TRBD1. Germline values: CDR1 MNHEY, CDR2 SVGAGI. This CDR3 region has 13 residues. The V gene end was trimmed by 4 bases and the J gene end by 4 bases; junction bases not matched to a gene: 1. The CDR3 is CASSLDRNQPQHF. CDR3 in DNA: TGTGCCAGCAGTTTGGACAGGAATCAGCCCCAGCATTTT.

V gene TRBV6-2 or TRBV6-3 combines with J gene TRBJ1-1, with 8 nucleotides matching TRBD1. Germline V gene data show CDR1 as MNHEY and CDR2 as SVGEGT. The CDR3 runs to 14 residues. V lost 5 bases to trimming and J lost 0 bases; unmatched junction nucleotides: 2. CDR3 bases: TGTGCCAGCAGTAAGGACAGGGTGAACACTGAAGCTTTCTTT. Its translation is CASSKDRVNTEAFF.

The V call is TRBV27, the J call TRBJ2-4; tentative D call: TRBD2 (5 bases). CDR3 length: 16 amino acids. The germline V gene has CDR1 MNHEY and CDR2 SMNVEV (reference sequence). V lost 5 bases and J lost 0, with 14 bases in between. CDR3 nucleotide sequence: TGTGCCAGCAGTCCCGGGGAGATTCTAGCCAAAAACATTCAGTACTTC. It yields the protein CASSPGEILAKNIQYF.

The chain has TRBV27 and TRBJ1-1; TRBD1 matches 12 bases. Germline CDR1 and CDR2: MNHEY and SMNVEV (reference sequence). V dropped 5 bases and J dropped 8; count of bases not matched to a gene: 12. This CDR3 comprises 16 residues. The CDR3 bases are TGTGCCAGCAGTCGTCGGGACAGGGGGCTTATTCGAGAAGCTTTCTTT. This encodes CASSRRDRGLIREAFF.

The V call is TRBV2, the J call TRBJ1-3, with D perhaps TRBD1 (6 bases). Trimming shortened V by 8 bases and J by 0 bases, and 11 bases separated the two germline ends. This CDR3 is 14 amino acids long. CDR1 is SNHLY and CDR2 is FYNNEI in the germline V gene. CDR3 nucleotide sequence: TGTGCCAGCGCGACAGGCAACTCTGGAAACACCATATATTTT. Its translation: CASATGNSGNTIYF.

This chain connects TRBV5-6 to TRBJ2-7; no clear D gene. With 3 bases removed from V and 1 base from J, the gap between germline ends came to 2 bases. The CDR3 totals 11 residues. Looked up from germline, CDR1 is SGHDT and CDR2 is YYEEEE. The CDR3 DNA is TGTGCCAGCAGCTCGTCCTACGAGCAGTACTTC. This translates into CASSSSYEQYF.

V and J are TRBV19 and TRBJ2-6; D gene uncertain. CDR3 length equals 15 residues. CDR1 is LNHDA and CDR2 is SQIVND in the germline V gene (reference sequence). V gave up 4 bases and J gave up 0 bases, with 7 bases separating them. The CDR3 protein is CASSTRVSGANVLTF. Here the CDR3 DNA reads TGTGCCAGTAGTACCCGGGTCTCTGGGGCCAACGTCCTGACTTTC.

To note about this clone: Sequence at one end of the junction differs from germline and may be a read error. The V gene is TRBV25-1, the J gene TRBJ1-1, with unresolved D. CDR1 is MGHDK, CDR2 SYGVNS, per germline. The CDR3 has 14 amino acids. CDR3 sequence (DNA): TGTGCCAGCAGCGAATACGAACGGGGAACTGAAGCTTTCTTT. It is translated as CASSEYERGTEAFF.

V usage is TRBV5-8 and J usage is TRBJ2-5, with TRBD1 matching over 10 bases. Trimming cost V 0 bases and J 3 bases; bases outside gene matches: 11. The CDR3 runs 18 residues. Germline CDR1 is SGHTS and CDR2 is YDEGEE. This chain's CDR3 is CASSLGTRQGARKETQYF. The CDR3 nucleotides read TGTGCCAGCAGCTTGGGAACCCGACAGGGGGCCCGGAAAGAGACCCAGTACTTC.

The chain has TRBV25-1 and TRBJ1-2, with D hard to call. V was shortened by 2 bases and J by 4 bases, with 11 bases between the two germline ends. Germline CDR1 reads MGHDK; CDR2 reads SYGVNS. This CDR3 spans 14 amino acids. CDR3 loop: CASSELSLTYGYTF. The DNA for the CDR3 is TGTGCCAGCAGTGAACTTTCACTCACCTATGGCTACACCTTC.

The rearrangement uses TRBV29-1 and TRBJ1-1; 9 bases map to TRBD1. The V segment lost 3 bases and the J segment 0 bases; nucleotides outside the gene matches: 8. There are 16 residues in the CDR3. CDR1 SQVTM and CDR2 ANQGSEA come from the germline V gene. DNA of the CDR3: TGCAGCGTTGAGTCCGGGACAGGGTGGATGAACACTGAAGCTTTCTTT. Its translation: CSVESGTGWMNTEAFF.

The chain is built from TRBV11-1 and TRBJ1-2; a possible D gene is TRBD1 (5 bases). Trimming stripped 1 base from V and 4 bases from J, with 10 bases between. In germline, CDR1 is SGHAT, CDR2 FQDESV (reference sequence). The CDR3 covers 14 residues. CDR3 residues: CASSLGGAPYGYTF. DNA for the CDR3: TGTGCCAGCAGCTTAGGCGGGGCTCCCTATGGCTACACCTTC. Variable domain in full (rest from reference TRBV11-1 and TRBJ1-2): EAEVAQSPRYKITEKSQAVAFWCDPISGHATLYWYRQILGQGPELLVQFQDESVVDDSQLPKDRFSAERLKGVDSTLKIQPAELGDSAMYLCASSLGGAPYGYTFGSGTRLTVV.

The CDR3 DNA sequence: TGTGCCAGCAGCTCTTCACAGACAGGGTATCTCTATGGCTACACCTTC. Translating it yields CASSSSQTGYLYGYTF. The chain joins TRBV7-9 to TRBJ1-2; TRBD1 matches at 7 bases. Germline-derived CDR1 and CDR2 are SEHNR and FQNEAQ (reference sequence). This CDR3 region has 16 residues. V was pared by 4 bases and J by 4 bases, with 12 bases of the junction left unmatched.

The rearrangement joins TRBV6-6 to TRBJ1-1; maybe TRBD1 (6 bases). Between the trimmed V and J ends, which lost 6 bases and 8 bases, there was a span of 10 bases. The CDR3 is made up of 11 amino acids. Germline-derived CDR1 and CDR2 are MNHNY and SVGAGI (reference sequence). The CDR3 loop reads CASSTGQEAFF. The CDR3, as DNA: TGTGCCAGCAGCACAGGGCAAGAAGCTTTCTTT.